This TCR beta chain stems from a study of CD4 T cells in relation to SARS-CoV-2 and coronaviruses. Study details: PBMCs were cultured with antigen for over nine days before TCR beta sequencing. The restricting HLA molecule for shared crossreactive spike epitopes was mapped.

This CDR3 is built from 16 residues. Trimming removed 3 bases from V and 2 bases from J, with 16 bases in between. The germline V gene encodes CDR1 ENHRY and CDR2 SYGVKD. Here immunoSEQ multiplex PCR was the method, and the copy in TCRdb shows in-frame clones only, minus some. The table has 35,000 to 40,000 clones, around 82% seen once. As regards this clone: What it recognizes is unknown.

The study's findings and limits: This crossreactivity analysis covered spike protein alone, no other viral proteins. Approximately 65% of donors had memory CD4+ clonotypes crossrecognizing SARS-CoV-2 and common cold coronavirus spike.

The V gene is TRBV10-3, the J gene TRBJ2-5, with D tentatively TRBD2 (5 bases). This TCR derives from an adult with COVID-19. The specimen sequenced was naive CD4+ T cells from PBMCs, cultured in vitro. Subset defined: naive CD4+ T cells isolated by negative enrichment. CDR3 bases: TGTGCCATCAGTGATATCAGCGGCTTAGATCAAGAGACCCAGTACTTC. The encoded protein is CAISDISGLDQETQYF.